Below, 17 T cell receptor beta chains from the same sample are listed, as sequenced in a study of TIL therapy for anti-PD-1-resistant metastatic lung cancer. The libraries were made with immunoSEQ v3. Clones were read by immunoSEQ multiplex PCR, and TCRdb kept only the in-frame ones, dropping some. The sample yields 50,000 to 65,000 clones, 69% seen once. The time point here: pre-treatment sample, taken before nivolumab and TIL therapy. Sequenced here: blood, sampled at baseline. These receptors came from a person aged 25 to 80 with non-small cell lung cancer.

The chain has TRBV19 and TRBJ2-3; TRBD2 matches 11 bases. The CDR3 runs 15 residues. Unmatched junction bases numbered 9, after V lost 7 bases and J lost 6 bases. Germline CDR1 is LNHDA and CDR2 is SQIVND (reference sequence). The CDR3 spells CASTTSGGLADTQYF. The CDR3 bases are TGTGCCAGTACAACTAGCGGGGGCCTCGCGGATACGCAGTATTTT.

The gene calls are TRBV5-1 and TRBJ2-7, with D unresolved. The CDR3 spans 11 residues. Trimming took off 5 bases at V and 4 bases at J, with 7 bases between the two ends. The germline CDR1 and CDR2 sequences are SGHRS and YFSETQ. The CDR3 DNA follows: TGCGCCAGCAGTTCGGAATACGAGCAGTACTTC. Translating it yields CASSSEYEQYF.

V gene TRBV5-1 combines with J gene TRBJ2-3, with a weak D call TRBD2 (5 bases). CDR1 SGHRS and CDR2 YFSETQ come from the germline V gene. This CDR3 is 18 amino acids long. V lost 2 bases to trimming and J lost 2 bases, with 21 bases between them. The CDR3: CASSLLPPLEWATDTQYF. CDR3 in DNA: TGCGCCAGCAGCTTACTTCCCCCACTAGAGTGGGCCACAGATACGCAGTATTTT.

The V gene is TRBV5-1, the J gene TRBJ1-4; TRBD1 matches at 8 bases. The CDR3 runs to 14 residues. After removal of 1 base from V and 8 bases from J, the junction contained 4 bases not matched to a gene. Germline lookup yields CDR1 SGHRS and CDR2 YFSETQ. The chain's CDR3 is CASSLQGAREKLFF. The CDR3 region has the DNA TGCGCCAGCAGCTTGCAGGGGGCGCGGGAAAAACTGTTTTTT.

CDR3 sequence (DNA): TGTGCCAGCAGCCCGGACAGGGGAGATGAAAAACTGTTTTTT. Amino acid sequence: CASSPDRGDEKLFF. The rearrangement uses TRBV7-9 and TRBJ1-4; 9 positions agree with TRBD1. This CDR3 contains 14 residues. The ends lost 5 bases at V and 6 bases at J; junction bases unmatched: 4. From germline, CDR1 is SEHNR and CDR2 FQNEAQ (reference sequence).

The chain uses TRBV7-9 and TRBJ2-5; tentative D call: TRBD1 (6 bases). With 3 bases removed from V and 2 bases from J, the gap between germline ends came to 7 bases. The CDR3 runs 13 residues. CDR1 and CDR2 (germline): SEHNR, FQNEAQ (reference sequence). The CDR3 DNA reads as TGTGCCAGCAGCTTGGACAGACAAGAGACCCAGTACTTC. It codes for CASSLDRQETQYF.

This clone was found many times. The rearrangement links TRBV28 to TRBJ2-1; TRBD1 or TRBD2 may be the D gene (6 bases each). The ends were cut back, 6 bases at V and 10 bases at J, with 22 bases in the middle. This CDR3 region has 15 residues. Germline V gene data show CDR1 as MDHEN and CDR2 as SYDVKM. CDR3 sequence: CASSPAGTPWDEQFF. CDR3 sequence (DNA): TGTGCCAGCAGCCCCGCGGGGACACCTTGGGACGAGCAGTTCTTC.

This sequence joins TRBV7-9 and TRBJ1-2; D is ambiguous. The V gene's germline CDR1 is SEHNR and CDR2 FQNEAQ (reference sequence). V lost 0 bases and J lost 7, with 15 bases in between. There are 15 residues in the CDR3. CDR3 in DNA: TGTGCCAGCAGCTTAGCCGGCGCCCACCCTAGTGGCTACACCTTC. Its translation: CASSLAGAHPSGYTF.

This clone was seen a handful of times. V gene TRBV7-8 combines with J gene TRBJ2-1; 8 bases line up with TRBD1. This CDR3 contains 14 residues. Per the germline V gene, CDR1 is SGHVS and CDR2 is FQNEAQ. J lost 6 bases, V lost 4 bases, and 5 bases had no gene match. The CDR3 reads CASSSDRVSNEQFF. CDR3 sequence (DNA): TGTGCCAGCAGCTCGGACAGGGTTAGCAATGAGCAGTTCTTC.

As DNA, the CDR3 is TGTGCCAGTAGTATCCTAGCGGGGAATGGAGAGACCCAGTACTTC. This gives the protein CASSILAGNGETQYF. The rearrangement joins TRBV19 to TRBJ2-5; 9 bases are shared with TRBD2. The CDR3 is 15 residues long. V lost 3 bases to trimming and J lost 4 bases; unmatched junction nucleotides: 6. Germline V gives CDR1 LNHDA, CDR2 SQIVND (reference sequence). Together with reference TRBV19 and TRBJ2-5, the CDR3 gives the full variable domain: DGGITQSPKYLFRKEGQNVTLSCEQNLNHDAMYWYRQDPGQGLRLIYYSQIVNDFQKGDIAEGYSVSREKKESFPLTVTSAQKNPTAFYLCASSILAGNGETQYFGPGTRLLVL.

This chain uses TRBV7-6 with TRBJ1-5; 8 bases map to TRBD1. V lost 1 base to trimming and J lost 4 bases; unmatched junction nucleotides: 6. CDR3 length: 16 amino acids. Germline V gives CDR1 SGHVS, CDR2 FNYEAQ. CDR3 DNA: TGTGCCAGCAGCTTAGGGGACAGGTCGTTGAATCAGCCCCAGCATTTT. This codes for CASSLGDRSLNQPQHF.

This clone was seen just once. The V gene is TRBV4-2, the J gene TRBJ2-7, with 9 bases lining up with TRBD2. V trimming: 4 bases; J trimming: 3 bases; junction bases outside the gene matches: 22. Germline V gives CDR1 LGHNA, CDR2 YNFKEQ. This CDR3 has 20 amino acids. The CDR3 sequence is CASSLLPSTPSGERNYEQYF. As DNA, the CDR3 is TGTGCCAGCAGCCTACTACCTTCTACACCTAGCGGGGAAAGGAACTACGAGCAGTACTTC.

The V call is TRBV6-5, the J call TRBJ1-1; D is unresolved. The V end lost 2 bases, the J end lost 4 bases, and 8 bases lay between the germline ends. Germline V gives CDR1 MNHEY, CDR2 SVGAGI. This CDR3 region has 13 residues. The DNA of the CDR3 is TGTGCCAGCAGTTACGAGGGTTTCACTGAAGCTTTCTTT. This sequence encodes CASSYEGFTEAFF.

This sequence joins TRBV9 and TRBJ2-3, with D possibly TRBD2 on 5 matching bases. V lost 0 bases to trimming and J lost 6 bases, with 14 bases between them. This CDR3 region has 15 residues. Germline V gives CDR1 SGDLS, CDR2 YYNGEE. The CDR3, as DNA: TGTGCCAGCAGCGTAGGAGCGGTCGGTGGGGATACGCAGTATTTT. It specifies CASSVGAVGGDTQYF.

In this sample, this clone turned up a few times. J is TRBJ1-5 and V is TRBV6-5; D is ambiguous. The ends were cut back, 2 bases at V and 7 bases at J, with 9 bases in the middle. The CDR3 is 13 residues long. CDR1 is MNHEY and CDR2 is SVGAGI in the germline V gene. CDR3 residues: CASSYGGGQPQHF. The CDR3 DNA reads TGTGCCAGCAGTTACGGAGGTGGGCAGCCCCAGCATTTT.

This clone showed up just a few times. The chain recombines TRBV2 with TRBJ2-1; D gene ambiguous. The CDR3 length is 13 residues. Germline V gives CDR1 SNHLY, CDR2 FYNNEI. V was clipped by 2 bases and J by 4 bases, with 6 bases between them. In DNA, the CDR3 is TGTGCCAGCAGTGAACCCCGGTACAATGAGCAGTTCTTC. Translated: CASSEPRYNEQFF.

The CDR3 DNA reads TGTGCCAGCTCCTTTACGGGGGGAGTTGAGGAGCAGTACTTC. Translating gives CASSFTGGVEEQYF. This chain connects TRBV5-6 to TRBJ2-7; TRBD2 matches at 7 bases. Looked up from germline, CDR1 is SGHDT and CDR2 is YYEEEE. The junction had 14 bases not matched to a gene; V was cut back by 7 bases and J by 7 bases. The CDR3 extends over 14 amino acids.